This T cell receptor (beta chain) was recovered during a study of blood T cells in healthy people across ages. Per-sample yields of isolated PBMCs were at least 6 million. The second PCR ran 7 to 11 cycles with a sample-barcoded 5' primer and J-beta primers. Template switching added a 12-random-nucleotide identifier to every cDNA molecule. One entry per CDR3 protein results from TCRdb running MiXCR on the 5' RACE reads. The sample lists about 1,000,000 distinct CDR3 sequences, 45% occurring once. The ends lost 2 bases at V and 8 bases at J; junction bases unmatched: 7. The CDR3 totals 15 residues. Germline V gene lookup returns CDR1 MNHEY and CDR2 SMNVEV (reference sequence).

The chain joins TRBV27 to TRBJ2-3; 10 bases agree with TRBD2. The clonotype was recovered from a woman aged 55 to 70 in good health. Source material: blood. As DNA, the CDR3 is TGTGCCAGCAGTTTAGGAACTAGCGGGATGGGTACGCAGTATTTT. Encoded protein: CASSLGTSGMGTQYF.